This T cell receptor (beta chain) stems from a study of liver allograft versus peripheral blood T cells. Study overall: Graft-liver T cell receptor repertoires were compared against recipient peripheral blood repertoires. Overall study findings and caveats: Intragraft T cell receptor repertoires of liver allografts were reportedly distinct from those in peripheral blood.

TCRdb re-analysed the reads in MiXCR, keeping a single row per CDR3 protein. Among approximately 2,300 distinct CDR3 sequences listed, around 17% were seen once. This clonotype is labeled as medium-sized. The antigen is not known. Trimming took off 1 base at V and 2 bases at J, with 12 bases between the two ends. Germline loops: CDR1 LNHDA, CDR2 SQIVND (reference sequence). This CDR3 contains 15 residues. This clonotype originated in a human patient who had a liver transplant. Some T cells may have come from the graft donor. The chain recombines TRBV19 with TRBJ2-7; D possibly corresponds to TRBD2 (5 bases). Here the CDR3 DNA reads TGTGCCAGTAGTATAGCGAGCGGTTTACCCTACGAGCAGTACTTC. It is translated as CASSIASGLPYEQYF.